This TCR beta chain was obtained from a study of T cells in Graves' hyperthyroidism and ophthalmopathy. About the research overall: Peripheral blood draws took place at initial diagnosis, ahead of any treatment. Study-level findings and limits: Before onset, ophthalmopathy was predicted by the model a median roughly six months earlier.

Germline loops: CDR1 MNHEY, CDR2 SMNVEV (reference sequence). The CDR3 spans 15 residues. With 2 bases removed from V and 1 base from J, the gap between germline ends came to 10 bases. There were TCR beta CDR3 regions amplified from RNA transcripts. Initially, a first-round RT-PCR of the TCR CDR3 employed the HTBI primer set. TCRdb reprocessed the multiplex PCR reads via MiXCR and lists one record per CDR3 protein. The data show some 340,000 distinct CDR3 sequences, roughly 15% seen once. Orbital computed tomography and thyroid ultrasound, together with serum TRAb and thyroxine and clinical symptoms, were used for diagnoses. PBMCs stemmed from more than 7.5 ml fresh peripheral blood. As regards this clonotype: Its matching antigen is unknown.

This clonotype was obtained from a woman aged 40-49 years with Graves' ophthalmopathy. Sequenced input: blood. V usage is TRBV27 and J usage is TRBJ2-3; no firm D call. CDR3 DNA sequence: TGTGCCAGCAGTTTAAGGGCCTGGGGCACAGATACGCAGTATTTT. Encoded protein: CASSLRAWGTDTQYF.